One and the same sample provided the 13 T cell receptor beta chains below, sequenced in a study of T cells after posttransplantation cyclophosphamide (dated by TCRdb to the mid-2010s). Libraries were built with the immunoSEQ multiplex PCR assay. What TCRdb holds here is the immuneACCESS table cut down to in-frame rearrangements. Part of the clones is not present; checked against another copy, under half of the missing clones reflect an unresolved V gene, and the others are unexplained. There are 40,000 to 45,000 clones in this sample, and none of them is a singleton. 2% to 3% of the sample is taken by the ten largest. Sequenced material: PBMCs. The receptor source for this set is a man aged 35 to 55 in good health, CMV-negative, and a related stem cell transplant donor.

This clone appeared many times. V is TRBV4-1 and J is TRBJ1-1; D possibly corresponds to TRBD1 (5 bases). Germline CDR1 MGHRA, CDR2 YSYEKL. This CDR3 contains 15 residues. V was trimmed by 1 base and J by 3 bases, leaving 12 bases between them. The CDR3 coding sequence is TGCGCCAGCAGCCAAGGGGGGGTAGTGTACACTGAAGCTTTCTTT. Translated: CASSQGGVVYTEAFF.

This clone was seen repeatedly, ten times or more. The chain combines TRBV4-2 with TRBJ2-2; D is possibly TRBD1 (5 bases). V was shortened by 0 bases and J by 6 bases, with 17 bases between the two germline ends. CDR1 is LGHNA and CDR2 is YNFKEQ in the germline V gene. The CDR3 sequence is 17 residues long. The chain's CDR3 is CASSQDYQGWVAGELFF. In nucleotides, the CDR3 is TGTGCCAGCAGCCAAGATTACCAGGGATGGGTCGCCGGGGAGCTGTTTTTT.

This clone has a handful of counts. CDR3 amino acids: CSVISGRAGTDTQYF. In DNA, the CDR3 is TGCAGCGTCATTAGCGGGAGGGCCGGCACAGATACGCAGTATTTT. This chain joins TRBV29-1 and TRBJ2-3, with 11 nucleotides matching TRBD2. The CDR3 sequence is 15 residues long. Trimming removed 6 bases from V and 1 base from J; junction bases left unmatched: 6. From germline, CDR1 is SQVTM and CDR2 ANQGSEA.

In its sample, this clone was seen many times. The chain has TRBV5-1 and TRBJ2-3; the D gene is possibly TRBD2 (6 bases). The CDR3 is 16 residues long. Germline values: CDR1 SGHRS, CDR2 YFSETQ. V lost 4 bases and J lost 3, with 18 bases in between. The CDR3 here is CASSPWDSDKTDTQYF. DNA for the CDR3: TGCGCCAGCAGCCCATGGGACTCGGATAAGACAGATACGCAGTATTTT.

CDR3 in DNA: TGTGCCAGCAGCTCCACCGGGACACCAGCCTACGAGCAGTACTTC. Translating it yields CASSSTGTPAYEQYF. The chain employs TRBV7-8 and TRBJ2-5; D possibly corresponds to TRBD1 (6 bases). The tail of the sequence fits TRBJ2-7 better, so the J call may be wrong. This CDR3 is 15 amino acids long. The germline V gene encodes CDR1 SGHVS and CDR2 FQNEAQ.

The V gene is TRBV2, the J gene TRBJ2-3, with 9 nucleotides matching TRBD2. Germline lookup yields CDR1 SNHLY and CDR2 FYNNEI. CDR3 size: 16 residues. Trimming at V came to 4 bases and at J to 6 bases, leaving 11 bases not matched to a gene. The CDR3 here is CASSGGSSGARDTQYF. DNA for the CDR3: TGTGCCAGCAGTGGGGGCTCTAGCGGGGCACGGGATACGCAGTATTTT.

V and J are TRBV25-1 and TRBJ1-1; D is unclear. V dropped 3 bases and J dropped 1 base, with 9 bases sitting between them. This CDR3 is built from 14 residues. CDR1 is MGHDK and CDR2 is SYGVNS in the germline V gene. The CDR3 sequence is CASSDRVGNTEAFF. The CDR3 coding sequence is TGTGCCAGCAGTGATCGGGTCGGGAACACTGAAGCTTTCTTT.

Ten or more counts support this clone. This chain joins TRBV14 and TRBJ2-1; no definite D call. V shed 0 bases and J shed 9 bases, with 12 bases lying between them. The length of the CDR3 is 14 residues. Germline V gene sequence: CDR1 SGHDN, CDR2 FVKESK. CDR3 sequence (DNA): TGTGCCAGCAGCCAAGATCCTACCTTCACTGAGCAGTTCTTC. The encoded protein is CASSQDPTFTEQFF.

In its sample, this clone was seen many times. This chain uses TRBV4-1 with TRBJ1-2; D gene uncertain. Trimming took off 0 bases at V and 2 bases at J, with 7 bases between the two ends. The V gene's germline CDR1 is MGHRA and CDR2 YSYEKL. The CDR3 loop spans 14 amino acids. The CDR3 nucleotides read TGCGCCAGCAGCCAAGATACCGGGAACTATGGCTACACCTTC. Translating gives CASSQDTGNYGYTF.

The V gene is TRBV4-2, the J gene TRBJ2-2; 8 bases line up with TRBD1. The V segment lost 2 bases and the J segment 5 bases; nucleotides outside the gene matches: 7. CDR1 is LGHNA, CDR2 YNFKEQ, per germline. The CDR3 totals 16 residues. CDR3 amino acids: CASSQRGTGNTGELFF. In nucleotides, the CDR3 is TGTGCCAGCAGCCAAAGAGGGACAGGAAATACCGGGGAGCTGTTTTTT.

At least ten counts were recorded for this clone. CDR3 in DNA: TGTGCCAGTAGTACGGGGACTAGCGGGAGTAAGGCAGATACGCAGTATTTT. It is translated as CASSTGTSGSKADTQYF. The gene calls are TRBV19 and TRBJ2-3; 14 bases fit TRBD2. The CDR3 is 17 amino acids. V was pared by 4 bases and J by 4 bases, with 7 bases of the junction left unmatched. In germline, CDR1 is LNHDA, CDR2 SQIVND (reference sequence).

This clone was detected ten times or more. The chain employs TRBV6-1 and TRBJ1-1; D is unresolved. This CDR3 is built from 13 residues. Germline V gives CDR1 MNHNS, CDR2 SASEGT. V was clipped by 3 bases and J by 4 bases, with 9 bases between them. The CDR3 coding sequence is TGTGCCAGCAGTGATTACAGTCGCACTGAAGCTTTCTTT. Residues: CASSDYSRTEAFF.

This clone was found many times. J is TRBJ1-3 and V is TRBV5-6; D remains ambiguous. Per germline, CDR1 SGHDT and CDR2 YYEEEE. The V end was cut by 2 bases, the J end by 1 base, with 13 bases between. This CDR3 contains 16 residues. This CDR3 reads CASSFRVSLSGNTIYF. CDR3 DNA: TGTGCCAGCAGCTTTCGGGTGTCCCTTTCTGGAAACACCATATATTTT.